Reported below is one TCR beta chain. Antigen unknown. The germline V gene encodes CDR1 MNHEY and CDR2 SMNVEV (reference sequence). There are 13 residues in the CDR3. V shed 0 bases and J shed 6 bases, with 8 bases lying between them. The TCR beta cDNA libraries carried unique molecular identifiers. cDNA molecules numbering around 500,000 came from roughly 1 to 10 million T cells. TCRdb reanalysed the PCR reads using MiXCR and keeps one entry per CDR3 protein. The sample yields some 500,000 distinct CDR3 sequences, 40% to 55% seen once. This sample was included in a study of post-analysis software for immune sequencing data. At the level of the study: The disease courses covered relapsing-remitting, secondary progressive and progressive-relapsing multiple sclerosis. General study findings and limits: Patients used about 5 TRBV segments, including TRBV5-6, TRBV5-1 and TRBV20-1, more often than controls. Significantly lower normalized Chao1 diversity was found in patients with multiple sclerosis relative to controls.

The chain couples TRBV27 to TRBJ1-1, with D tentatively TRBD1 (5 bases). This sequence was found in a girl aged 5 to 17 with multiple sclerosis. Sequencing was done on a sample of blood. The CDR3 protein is CASSLSGGSEAFF. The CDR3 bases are TGTGCCAGCAGTTTATCGGGGGGGTCTGAAGCTTTCTTT.